Given below is one T cell receptor (beta chain) in context. The antigen is unknown. The data stem from a study of graft-versus-host responses after intestinal transplantation. About the study: Transplant types were multivisceral, liver-intestinal, or isolated intestinal. All recipients got anti-thymocyte globulin induction, then tacrolimus and steroids for three to four years. Overall study results and limits: Early post-transplant falls in HvG clones accompanied the peak levels of circulating GvH clones. GvH clonotypes were identified within recipient marrow, with a subset emerging first in ileum or blood.

Produced via immunoSEQ multiplex PCR; TCRdb's table is partial and in-frame only. Of tens of thousands of clones listed, around nine tenths were seen once; the top ten hold approximately 0.5%. CDR3 length equals 13 residues. Germline CDR1 and CDR2: GTSNPN and SVGIG (reference sequence). Between the trimmed V and J ends, which lost 3 bases and 5 bases, there was a span of 13 bases. The sequence came from a human donor who received an intestinal transplant. The specimen comprised unstimulated CD8+ T cells sorted from spleen or lymph node cells, sampled before intestinal transplant. This rearrangement joins TRBV30 to TRBJ1-1; no clear D gene. The CDR3 reads CAWSVESLTEAFF. The CDR3 nucleotides read TGTGCCTGGAGCGTAGAGAGTCTTACTGAAGCTTTCTTT.